Listed here are 32 T cell receptor beta chains from one sample, sequenced in a study of blood T cell repertoires in COVID-19 (TCRdb year 2020). The method behind the library was the immunoSEQ multiplex PCR assay. TCRdb limited this immuneACCESS table to in-frame rearrangements with V and J called. A share of clones is missing; checked studies link under half to unresolved V genes, and the rest is unexplained. The sample table holds 70,000 to 75,000 clones, of which approximately 88% were seen once. Together, the top ten hold over 4.5% of the sample. Sequenced material: peripheral blood. These receptors originate from a human donor in a cohort sampled during active COVID-19.

The gene calls are TRBV18 and TRBJ1-4; D is unclear. The V end lost 3 bases, the J end lost 8 bases, and 16 bases lay between the germline ends. CDR3 length: 15 residues. The V gene's germline CDR1 is KGHSH and CDR2 LQKENI. The CDR3 protein is CASSPLTGIAEKLFF. The CDR3 nucleotides read TGTGCCAGCTCACCGCTAACGGGTATTGCGGAAAAACTGTTTTTT.

The table lists this clone with a count of one. The rearrangement links TRBV3-1 (or the pseudogene TRBV3-2) to TRBJ2-2, with unresolved D. Germline V gene lookup returns CDR1 LGHDT and CDR2 YNNKEL (reference sequence). The V end lost 4 bases, the J end lost 6 bases, and 15 bases lay between the germline ends. The CDR3 has 15 amino acids. The CDR3 DNA reads TGTGCCAGCAGCCCTCCAGTGGGCCGCTCCGGGGAGCTGTTTTTT. It is translated as CASSPPVGRSGELFF.

This sequence joins TRBV6-5 and TRBJ1-5; D remains unclear. This CDR3 has 15 residues. The V and J ends lost 8 bases and 0 bases respectively, with 14 bases between them. Per the germline V gene, CDR1 is MNHEY and CDR2 is SVGAGI. CDR3 loop: CASRFSDNSNQPQHF. CDR3 DNA sequence: TGTGCCAGCCGTTTTTCTGACAATAGCAATCAGCCCCAGCATTTT.

This sequence joins TRBV7-2 and TRBJ2-1; no definite D call. CDR1 is SGHTA and CDR2 is FQGNSA in the germline V gene. V was trimmed by 2 bases and J by 5 bases, leaving 7 bases between them. This CDR3 is built from 13 residues. CDR3 region: CASSLPLNNEQFF. CDR3 DNA sequence: TGTGCCAGCAGCTTACCCCTTAACAATGAGCAGTTCTTC.

The chain joins TRBV24-1 to TRBJ2-2, with 7 bases lining up with TRBD2. Germline assignment: CDR1 KGHDR and CDR2 SFDVKD. The CDR3 runs 17 residues. V lost 4 bases, J lost 0 bases, and 7 bases stayed unmatched. This chain's CDR3 is CATSESRAGTNTGELFF. The CDR3 DNA reads TGTGCCACCAGTGAGTCCCGAGCGGGGACGAACACCGGGGAGCTGTTTTTT.

This clone was observed a few times. V gene TRBV12-3 or TRBV12-4 combines with J gene TRBJ1-6, with D maybe TRBD1 (5 bases). There are 13 residues in the CDR3. V was trimmed by 7 bases and J by 8 bases, leaving 12 bases between them. The CDR3 protein is CASTQTGDSPLHF. The CDR3 DNA follows: TGTGCCAGCACCCAGACGGGGGATTCACCCCTCCACTTT.

This chain connects TRBV9 to TRBJ2-5; 9 nucleotides match TRBD2. The J segment lost 5 bases and the V segment lost 5 bases, leaving 7 bases of the junction unmatched. The CDR3 extends over 14 amino acids. Germline V gene lookup returns CDR1 SGDLS and CDR2 YYNGEE. The CDR3 DNA reads as TGTGCCAGCAGTGGGGGACTAGCAGGGGAGACCCAGTACTTC. This encodes CASSGGLAGETQYF.

This clone was found once. The chain recombines TRBV7-8 with TRBJ1-1; D call uncertain. The CDR3 covers 15 residues. CDR1 and CDR2 from the germline V gene are SGHVS and FQNEAQ. V was clipped by 1 base and J by 5 bases, with 14 bases between them. DNA of the CDR3: TGTGCCAGCAGCTTAGGGCATGAGGTCGGGACTGAAGCTTTCTTT. It encodes CASSLGHEVGTEAFF.

This rearrangement joins TRBV7-6 to TRBJ2-1; D possibly corresponds to TRBD1 (5 bases). Trimming removed 5 bases at V and 3 bases at J, with 11 bases between. The CDR3 covers 14 residues. CDR1 is SGHVS and CDR2 is FNYEAQ in the germline V gene. The CDR3 coding sequence is TGTGCCAGCAGCCGCGACAGAAACTACAATGAGCAGTTCTTC. This gives the protein CASSRDRNYNEQFF.

The chain uses TRBV5-6 and TRBJ2-5, with D possibly being TRBD2 (6 bases). The length of the CDR3 is 14 residues. Trimming left V 2 bases short and J 3 bases short, with 11 bases between. CDR1 SGHDT and CDR2 YYEEEE come from the germline V gene. The CDR3 reads CASSFVRGKETQYF. The CDR3 nucleotides are TGTGCCAGCAGCTTTGTGCGGGGAAAAGAGACCCAGTACTTC.

This clone was detected only once. V and J are TRBV7-2 and TRBJ2-2, with TRBD1 as a possible D gene (6 bases). The CDR3 has 14 amino acids. Per germline, CDR1 SGHTA and CDR2 FQGNSA. Trimming stripped 3 bases from V and 6 bases from J, with 11 bases between. The CDR3 loop reads CASSLNPGAGELFF. In DNA form, the CDR3 reads TGTGCCAGCAGCTTGAACCCAGGGGCCGGGGAGCTGTTTTTT.

This chain links TRBV3-1 (or the pseudogene TRBV3-2) with TRBJ1-1; 7 bases line up with TRBD1. The CDR3 length is 15 residues. From germline, CDR1 is LGHDT and CDR2 YNNKEL (reference sequence). Trimming cost V 7 bases and J 12 bases; bases outside gene matches: 20. The CDR3 sequence is CASTRARETGRRPFF. In DNA, the CDR3 is TGTGCCAGCACCCGGGCTAGGGAGACAGGGAGGAGACCTTTCTTT.

The V call is TRBV19, the J call TRBJ2-1, with 12 bases aligning to TRBD2. This CDR3 spans 16 amino acids. The germline CDR1 and CDR2 sequences are LNHDA and SQIVND (reference sequence). The J segment lost 4 bases and the V segment lost 4 bases, leaving 5 bases of the junction unmatched. DNA for the CDR3: TGTGCCAGTAGTAATAGACTAGCGGGGGTTTACAATGAGCAGTTCTTC. Amino acids: CASSNRLAGVYNEQFF. Combining the CDR3 with reference TRBV19 and TRBJ2-1 gives the whole variable domain DGGITQSPKYLFRKEGQNVTLSCEQNLNHDAMYWYRQDPGQGLRLIYYSQIVNDFQKGDIAEGYSVSREKKESFPLTVTSAQKNPTAFYLCASSNRLAGVYNEQFFGPGTRLTVL.

The CDR3 here is CASSPRTQRDTEAFF. CDR3 nucleotides: TGTGCCAGCAGTCCCCGCACCCAACGGGACACTGAAGCTTTCTTT. The genes are TRBV27 and TRBJ1-1; D ambiguous. Looked up from germline, CDR1 is MNHEY and CDR2 is SMNVEV (reference sequence). The CDR3 consists of 15 residues. V gave up 5 bases and J gave up 3 bases, with 16 bases separating them.

The genes are TRBV18 and TRBJ2-7, with TRBD1 matching 9 bases. CDR3 size: 15 residues. Germline trimming cut 3 bases from V and 5 bases from J; bases unmatched to any gene: 8. The germline V gene has CDR1 KGHSH and CDR2 LQKENI. CDR3 protein: CASSPPTGGYDEQYF. In DNA form, the CDR3 reads TGTGCCAGCTCACCCCCGACAGGGGGTTATGACGAGCAGTACTTC.

The chain couples TRBV11-3 to TRBJ2-1; no clear D gene. The germline V gene encodes CDR1 SGHNT and CDR2 YENEEA. Trimming stripped 5 bases from V and 8 bases from J, with 16 bases between. The CDR3 runs to 14 residues. The CDR3 coding sequence is TGTGCCAGCAGCCCGACATTCCCCCTTGATGAGCAGTTCTTC. Protein product: CASSPTFPLDEQFF.

The chain uses TRBV19 and TRBJ2-7, with 7 positions matching TRBD2. V gave up 4 bases and J gave up 5 bases; unmatched junction bases: 20. Germline CDR1 is LNHDA and CDR2 is SQIVND (reference sequence). The CDR3 covers 18 residues. CDR3 in DNA: TGTGCCAGTAGTACCGGGGGGAGAAGAGACGGTGGTGGGGACGAGCAGTACTTC. This codes for CASSTGGRRDGGGDEQYF.

The rearrangement uses TRBV30 and TRBJ1-1, with 10 bases matching TRBD1. With 1 base clipped from V and 5 bases from J, the junction kept 7 bases outside the gene matches. CDR1 and CDR2 from the germline V gene are GTSNPN and SVGIG (reference sequence). The CDR3 totals 15 residues. The CDR3 spells CAWSAPGQGRTEAFF. CDR3 bases: TGTGCCTGGAGTGCTCCGGGACAGGGGAGGACTGAAGCTTTCTTT. Variable domain in full (rest from reference TRBV30 and TRBJ1-1): SQTIHQWPATLVQPVGSPLSLECTVEGTSNPNLYWYRQAAGRGLQLLFYSVGIGQISSEVPQNLSASRPQDRQFILSSKKLLLSDSGFYLCAWSAPGQGRTEAFFGQGTRLTVV.

This sequence joins TRBV3-1 (or the pseudogene TRBV3-2) and TRBJ1-5; D uncertain. This CDR3 spans 13 amino acids. V was cut by 0 bases and J by 7 bases, with 7 bases left in between. The germline V gene has CDR1 LGHDT and CDR2 YNNKEL (reference sequence). In nucleotides, the CDR3 is TGTGCCAGCAGCCAAGATCAGAGGCAGCCCCAGCATTTT. As protein: CASSQDQRQPQHF.

The chain has TRBV7-2 and TRBJ2-3; D possibly corresponds to TRBD2 (5 bases). The germline V gene encodes CDR1 SGHTA and CDR2 FQGNSA. The CDR3 totals 15 residues. V was pared by 6 bases and J by 0 bases, with 13 bases between. The CDR3 region has the DNA TGTGCCAGCAGTCCCGGGGTTTTGAGCACAGATACGCAGTATTTT. Its translation: CASSPGVLSTDTQYF.

The chain links TRBV28 to TRBJ2-5; TRBD1 matches at 7 bases. Per germline, CDR1 MDHEN and CDR2 SYDVKM. After removal of 8 bases from V and 3 bases from J, the junction contained 3 bases not matched to a gene. The CDR3 has 12 residues. The CDR3 spells CASYGTEETQYF. The CDR3 bases are TGTGCCAGCTACGGGACAGAAGAGACCCAGTACTTC.

The CDR3 DNA reads TGTGCCAGCAGCCCCCGGGTTCTTGGAGAAGAGACCCAGTACTTC. Encoded protein: CASSPRVLGEETQYF. This chain links TRBV11-1 with TRBJ2-5; D remains unclear. This CDR3 is 15 amino acids long. Trimming left V 5 bases short and J 3 bases short, with 16 bases between. Germline V gene lookup returns CDR1 SGHAT and CDR2 FQDESV (reference sequence).

This chain joins TRBV2 and TRBJ2-3; 7 bases are a match to TRBD2. The CDR3 has 17 residues. The ends lost 0 bases at V and 4 bases at J; junction bases unmatched: 10. From germline, CDR1 is SNHLY and CDR2 FYNNEI. CDR3 amino acids: CASSEASFAGDSDTQYF. The CDR3 coding sequence is TGTGCCAGCAGTGAAGCCTCCTTTGCGGGAGATTCAGATACGCAGTATTTT.

The chain has TRBV2 and TRBJ1-3; a possible D gene is TRBD1 (6 bases). Germline V lookup: CDR1 SNHLY, CDR2 FYNNEI. The CDR3 consists of 15 residues. V lost 2 bases, J lost 3 bases, and 11 bases lay in between. CDR3 in amino acids: CASSETWTVGNTIYF. CDR3 coding DNA: TGTGCCAGCAGTGAAACTTGGACAGTTGGAAACACCATATATTTT.

The chain is built from TRBV10-1 and TRBJ2-2; TRBD2 matches at 10 bases. Germline CDR1 WNHNN, CDR2 SYGVQD (reference sequence). The CDR3 is made up of 18 amino acids. V was clipped by 7 bases and J by 4 bases; unmatched bases: 15. CDR3 DNA: TGCGCCAGCATTTCCCTAGCGGGGGTCCGAGCGGCCACCGGGGAGCTGTTTTTT. It translates to CASISLAGVRAATGELFF.

This clone was recorded once. The chain uses TRBV6-1 and TRBJ2-1; D is possibly TRBD1 (6 bases). The ends were cut back, 3 bases at V and 6 bases at J, with 15 bases in the middle. CDR1 and CDR2 (germline): MNHNS, SASEGT. This CDR3 is built from 15 residues. The CDR3 nucleotides read TGTGCCAGCAGTGATCAACCTGGACAGACCAATGAGCAGTTCTTC. Amino acid sequence: CASSDQPGQTNEQFF.

This chain links TRBV19 with TRBJ2-4, with a weak D call TRBD1 (5 bases). Looked up from germline, CDR1 is LNHDA and CDR2 is SQIVND (reference sequence). V was trimmed by 9 bases and J by 0 bases, leaving 15 bases between them. This CDR3 contains 15 residues. CDR3 residues: CASQGFGLAKNIQYF. CDR3 nucleotide sequence: TGTGCCAGCCAGGGTTTCGGTTTAGCCAAAAACATTCAGTACTTC.

This rearrangement joins TRBV29-1 to TRBJ2-5, with D possibly matching TRBD1 (6 bases). Germline assignment: CDR1 SQVTM and CDR2 ANQGSEA. The length of the CDR3 is 12 residues. V lost 7 bases to trimming and J lost 5 bases, with 14 bases between them. The CDR3: CSATGLGETQYF. In nucleotides, the CDR3 is TGCAGCGCAACAGGGTTGGGGGAGACCCAGTACTTC.

This chain connects TRBV30 to TRBJ2-1; a weak D match, TRBD1 (5 bases). Germline V lookup: CDR1 GTSNPN, CDR2 SVGIG (reference sequence). V was cut by 4 bases and J by 0 bases, with 10 bases left in between. There are 14 residues in the CDR3. The CDR3 nucleotides are TGTGCCTGGAAGGGGATCCCCTCCTACAATGAGCAGTTCTTC. Its protein product is CAWKGIPSYNEQFF.

V usage is TRBV19 and J usage is TRBJ2-1; D might be TRBD2 (6 bases). V dropped 5 bases and J dropped 6 bases, with 20 bases sitting between them. Looked up from germline, CDR1 is LNHDA and CDR2 is SQIVND (reference sequence). The CDR3 spans 16 residues. The CDR3, as DNA: TGTGCCAGTAGTCTAAGTGGTAGCGGACTCTCCAATGAGCAGTTCTTC. Encoded protein: CASSLSGSGLSNEQFF. Full variable domain (rest looked up from reference TRBV19 and TRBJ2-1): DGGITQSPKYLFRKEGQNVTLSCEQNLNHDAMYWYRQDPGQGLRLIYYSQIVNDFQKGDIAEGYSVSREKKESFPLTVTSAQKNPTAFYLCASSLSGSGLSNEQFFGPGTRLTVL.

The chain has TRBV7-6 and TRBJ2-1; no firm D call. Germline CDR1 reads SGHVS; CDR2 reads FNYEAQ. V was shortened by 1 base and J by 7 bases, with 14 bases between the two germline ends. The CDR3 is 15 residues long. The CDR3 here is CASSLGNDRVNEQFF. The CDR3 bases are TGTGCCAGCAGCTTAGGCAATGATCGGGTGAATGAGCAGTTCTTC. Together with reference TRBV7-6 and TRBJ2-1, the CDR3 gives the full variable domain: GAGVSQSPRYKVTKRGQDVALRCDPISGHVSLYWYRQALGQGPEFLTYFNYEAQQDKSGLPNDRFSAERPEGSISTLTIQRTEQRDSAMYRCASSLGNDRVNEQFFGPGTRLTVL.

This clone was seen a handful of times. The gene calls are TRBV9 and TRBJ1-3; TRBD1 is a possible D gene (5 bases). The V end lost 0 bases, the J end lost 0 bases, and 7 bases lay between the germline ends. From germline, CDR1 is SGDLS and CDR2 YYNGEE. This CDR3 comprises 15 residues. This chain's CDR3 is CASSVGQTSGNTIYF. The CDR3 nucleotides are TGTGCCAGCAGCGTAGGACAGACCTCTGGAAACACCATATATTTT.